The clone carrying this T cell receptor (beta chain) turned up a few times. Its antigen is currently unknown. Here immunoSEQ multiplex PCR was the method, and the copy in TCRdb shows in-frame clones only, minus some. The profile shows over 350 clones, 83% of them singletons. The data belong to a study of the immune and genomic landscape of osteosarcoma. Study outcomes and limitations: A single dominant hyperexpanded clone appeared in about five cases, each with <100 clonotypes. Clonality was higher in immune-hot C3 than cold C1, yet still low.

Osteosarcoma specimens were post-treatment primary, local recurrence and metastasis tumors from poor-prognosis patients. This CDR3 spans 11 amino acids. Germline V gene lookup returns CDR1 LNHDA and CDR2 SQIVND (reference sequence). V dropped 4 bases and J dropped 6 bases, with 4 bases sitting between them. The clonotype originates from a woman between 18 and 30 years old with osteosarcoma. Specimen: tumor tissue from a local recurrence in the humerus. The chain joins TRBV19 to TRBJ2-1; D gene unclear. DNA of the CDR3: TGTGCCAGTAGTAGGGGCAATGAGCAGTTCTTC. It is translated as CASSRGNEQFF.